This TCR beta chain came from a study of T cells in Graves' hyperthyroidism and ophthalmopathy. V lost 3 bases to trimming and J lost 10 bases; unmatched junction nucleotides: 3. The germline V gene encodes CDR1 MGHDK and CDR2 SYGVNS. The CDR3 runs 12 residues. About this clonotype itself: Its antigen is not identified.

Amplified TCR beta CDR3 regions came from RNA transcripts. First-round RT-PCR of the TCR CDR3 relied on the HTBI primer set. TCRdb passed the multiplex PCR reads through MiXCR, listing each CDR3 protein once. The sample contains approximately 560,000 distinct CDR3 sequences, approximately 44% of which appear only once. Findings and limits, study-wide: Ophthalmopathy onset followed model prediction by a median approximately 6.2 months. Blood also showed most of the thyroid clonotypes that were expanded above 0.001.

The study based diagnoses on clinical symptoms, serum thyroxine and TRAb, thyroid ultrasound and orbital computed tomography. Sequencing used peripheral blood or thyroid tissue (not recorded which). The source of this sequence is a woman aged 18-29 years with Graves' hyperthyroidism. The chain combines TRBV25-1 with TRBJ1-5, with 7 bases matching TRBD1. Here the CDR3 reads CASSDSGGPQHF. CDR3 bases: TGTGCCAGCAGTGATTCAGGGGGTCCCCAGCATTTT. Supplemented by reference TRBV25-1 and TRBJ1-5, the full variable domain reads EADIYQTPRYLVIGTGKKITLECSQTMGHDKMYWYQQDPGMELHLIHYSYGVNSTEKGDLSSESTVSRIRTEHFPLTLESARPSHTSQYLCASSDSGGPQHFGDGTRLSIL.